The 27 T cell receptor beta chains listed next were all sequenced from one sample in a study of tumor-infiltrating lymphocytes in primary liver carcinoma. A constant-region primer primed TCR beta cDNA synthesis from 400 to 550 ng of total RNA. Generation of the TCR beta libraries relied on three nested multiplex PCR rounds using slightly modified ARM-PCR. The first two PCR rounds used TRBV1-TRBV30 primers with a Cbeta primer, around 10 cycles each. One entry per CDR3 protein results from TCRdb running MiXCR on the multiplex PCR reads. The sample includes about 130,000 distinct CDR3 sequences, 64% of them seen just once. Joint extraction of RNA and DNA used roughly 20-32 mg of bulk tissue that was unsorted. Input material: liver tumor tissue from sampling region 3. As for subset: tumor region T3, left-lateral pole. The receptors stem from an older woman with primary liver carcinoma and hepatitis B virus infection.

Remarks on this clonotype: Mismatch with germline at one junction end may stem from a read error. The V and J genes are TRBV29-1 and TRBJ2-7; D is perhaps TRBD1 (6 bases). CDR1 and CDR2 from the germline V gene are SQVTM and ANQGSEA. The CDR3 has 15 residues. The CDR3 reads CSVREGVSSSYGQYF. The CDR3 DNA sequence: TGCAGCGTTAGAGAGGGGGTTTCGAGCTCCTACGGGCAGTATTTC.

The chain couples TRBV4-2 to TRBJ2-1; D might be TRBD2 (6 bases). The V gene lost 5 bases and the J gene lost 7 bases, with 21 bases spanning the gap. CDR1 and CDR2 (germline): LGHNA, YNFKEQ. This CDR3 has 16 residues. Here the CDR3 reads CASSTRERGRKNEQFF. CDR3 in DNA: TGTGCCAGCAGCACTAGGGAAAGAGGGAGGAAAAATGAGCAGTTCTTC.

This clonotype occurred many times. V usage is TRBV10-2 and J usage is TRBJ1-6; D not certain. The CDR3 covers 12 residues. CDR1 WSHSY and CDR2 SAAADI come from the germline V gene. V was clipped by 7 bases and J by 9 bases, with 10 bases between them. The CDR3 sequence: CASTSTGSPLHF. CDR3 DNA sequence: TGCGCCAGCACCTCGACGGGTTCACCCCTCCACTTT.

This clonotype was picked up a small number of times. This chain joins TRBV28 and TRBJ2-3; unclear D gene. Trimming took off 6 bases at V and 0 bases at J, with 34 bases between the two ends. The length of the CDR3 is 22 residues. CDR1 MDHEN and CDR2 SYDVKM come from the germline V gene. This CDR3 reads CASSLSWTFTGIRTTSTDTQYF. The CDR3, as DNA: TGTGCCAGCAGCTTAAGTTGGACCTTTACCGGAATTAGAACCACCAGCACAGATACGCAGTATTTT.

Turning to this clonotype: A much larger clonotype is one base distant, so this may be a read error. CDR3 sequence (DNA): TGTGTCAGCAGCTTTGCCGGGAGGGCCAATGAGCAGTTCTTC. Translating it yields CVSSFAGRANEQFF. The chain combines TRBV7-8 with TRBJ2-1; TRBD2 aligns across 8 bases. The germline gives CDR1 SGHVS, CDR2 FQNEAQ. The length of the CDR3 is 14 residues.

This clonotype was counted many times. The rearrangement joins TRBV7-8 to TRBJ1-1, with D hard to call. Trimming took 5 bases from V and 3 from J, leaving 13 bases between them. Germline CDR1 is SGHVS and CDR2 is FQNEAQ. This CDR3 spans 14 amino acids. The CDR3 loop is CASSLTRKDTEAFF. CDR3 DNA: TGTGCCAGCAGCCTAACACGAAAGGACACTGAAGCTTTCTTT.

This clonotype was recorded at least ten times. J is TRBJ2-3 and V is TRBV7-8; TRBD1 matches at 8 bases. CDR3 length: 15 amino acids. V lost 3 bases, J lost 4 bases, and 6 bases stayed unmatched. CDR1 SGHVS and CDR2 FQNEAQ come from the germline V gene. The CDR3 DNA follows: TGTGCCAGCAGCTTCCCAGGGGGCTGGGCAGATACGCAGTATTTT. Translating gives CASSFPGGWADTQYF.

The gene calls are TRBV28 and TRBJ2-3; weak D call: TRBD1 (6 bases). The J call may be in error: the DNA end matches TRBJ1-5 better. The CDR3 is made up of 14 amino acids. Germline lookup yields CDR1 MDHEN and CDR2 SYDVKM. DNA for the CDR3: TGTGCCAGCACCCTAGCGGGGGGGCGGGGAGCGCAGCATTTT. Amino acid sequence: CASTLAGGRGAQHF.

This clonotype occurred once. V usage is TRBV30 and J usage is TRBJ2-7; 8 bases agree with TRBD1. The CDR3 spans 16 residues. V shed 4 bases, J shed 9 bases, and the junction held 20 bases outside the gene matches. In germline, CDR1 is GTSNPN, CDR2 SVGIG (reference sequence). The CDR3: CAWMAKSRTGNIGQYF. In nucleotides, the CDR3 is TGTGCCTGGATGGCGAAATCTAGGACAGGGAATATTGGGCAGTACTTC. Full variable domain (remainder filled in from reference TRBV30 and TRBJ2-7): SQTIHQWPATLVQPVGSPLSLECTVEGTSNPNLYWYRQAAGRGLQLLFYSVGIGQISSEVPQNLSASRPQDRQFILSSKKLLLSDSGFYLCAWMAKSRTGNIGQYFGPGTRLTVT.

As concerns this clonotype: A read error may explain this, as a much larger clone is one base away. The J gene is TRBJ2-2, the V gene TRBV10-2; D ambiguous. The germline gives CDR1 WSHSY, CDR2 SAAADI. V was pared by 7 bases and J by 3 bases, with 18 bases between. The CDR3 is 16 residues long. The CDR3 spells CASTRPEGLDTGELFF. DNA of the CDR3: TGCGCCAGCACTCGACCGGAAGGGCTCGACACCGGGGAGCTGTTTTTT.

As for this clonotype: With a much larger clone just one base away, this may be a read error. The V call is TRBV11-2, the J call TRBJ1-1; D may be TRBD1 (5 bases). The CDR3 length is 15 residues. Between the trimmed V and J ends, which lost 5 bases and 4 bases, there was a span of 17 bases. The germline CDR1 and CDR2 sequences are SGHAT and FQNNGV. The CDR3 loop is CASSRTHGAFTEAFF. As DNA, the CDR3 is TGTGCCAGCAGCCGTACCCACGGGGCCTTCACTGAAGCTTTCTTT.

Worth noting for this clonotype: A much larger clone differs by one base, so this may be a read error. The chain carries TRBV4-1 and TRBJ2-7, with 7 positions matching TRBD2. The CDR3 length is 14 residues. Germline CDR1 reads MGHRA; CDR2 reads YSYEKL. CDR3 residues: CVSSPNSGNYEQYF. CDR3 DNA: TGCGTCAGCAGCCCAAACAGCGGGAACTACGAGCAGTACTTC.

For this clonotype: One end of the junction does not line up with germline, which may come from a read error. The rearrangement joins TRBV11-2 to TRBJ1-4; D unresolved. Looked up from germline, CDR1 is SGHAT and CDR2 is FQNNGV. The CDR3 consists of 14 residues. In nucleotides, the CDR3 is TGTACCAGCAGCTTCCGTGACAAGGGTGAAAAACTGTTTTTC. Protein: CTSSFRDKGEKLFF. Complete variable domain (other parts from reference TRBV11-2 and TRBJ1-4): EAGVAQSPRYKIIEKRQSVAFWCNPISGHATLYWYQQILGQGPKLLIQFQNNGVVDDSQLPKDRFSAERLKGVDSTLKIQPAKLEDSAVYLCTSSFRDKGEKLFFGSGTQLSVL.

This clonotype has ten or more counts. The V and J genes are TRBV10-3 and TRBJ2-1; 12 bases are shared with TRBD2. From germline, CDR1 is ENHRY and CDR2 SYGVKD. V was pared by 0 bases and J by 7 bases, with 7 bases of the junction left unmatched. This CDR3 comprises 17 residues. The CDR3 sequence: CAISESLAGGPENEQFF. The CDR3 nucleotides read TGTGCCATCAGTGAGTCCCTAGCGGGAGGGCCGGAGAATGAGCAGTTCTTC.

The table lists this clonotype with a count of one. This likely comes from a read error, as the CDR3 has no conserved phenylalanine or tryptophan at its end. The CDR3 nucleotides are TGCAGCGCTGGGGACAGAAATCAGCCCCAGCATCTT. Its translation: CSAGDRNQPQHL. The chain combines TRBV29-1 with TRBJ1-5, with TRBD1 matching 7 bases. The CDR3 length is 12 residues. The germline gives CDR1 SQVTM, CDR2 ANQGSEA. V lost 7 bases and J lost 4; bases outside the gene matches: 4.

This clonotype appeared a few times. V usage is TRBV5-1 and J usage is TRBJ2-3, with TRBD2 identical over 10 bases. V lost 4 bases, J lost 6 bases, and 5 bases stayed unmatched. Germline V lookup: CDR1 SGHRS, CDR2 YFSETQ. This CDR3 has 14 residues. In DNA, the CDR3 is TGCGCCAGCAGCCTAGCGGGAGCGGGCGATACGCAGTATTTT. It codes for CASSLAGAGDTQYF.

Remarks on this clonotype: One end of the junction varies from germline; a read error may be responsible. The rearrangement joins TRBV30 to TRBJ1-1; 8 bases fit TRBD1. The CDR3 totals 14 residues. Germline loops: CDR1 GTSNPN, CDR2 SVGIG (reference sequence). CDR3 region: CARSPGGQNTEAFF. CDR3 nucleotide sequence: TGTGCCCGGAGTCCAGGGGGCCAGAACACTGAAGCTTTCTTT.

Turning to this clonotype: A much larger clone differs from this one at a single base, so this may be a read error. The gene calls are TRBV5-1 and TRBJ2-5; TRBD1 aligns across 8 bases. CDR3 length: 14 residues. The germline V gene has CDR1 SGHRS and CDR2 YFSETQ. Trimming at V came to 6 bases and at J to 4 bases, leaving 8 bases not matched to a gene. The CDR3 DNA follows: TGCGCCAGCAACTCTGGGACAGGTCGAGAGACCCAGTACTTC. It is translated as CASNSGTGRETQYF.

For this clonotype: One base away lies a much larger clone, so this may be a sequencing read error. The chain links TRBV24-1 to TRBJ2-3; D gene uncertain. Germline-derived CDR1 and CDR2 are KGHDR and SFDVKD. The CDR3 is made up of 14 amino acids. The CDR3 sequence is CATTDPVGTDTQYF. CDR3 DNA sequence: TGTGCCACCACTGATCCCGTGGGGACAGATACGCAGTATTTT.

With regard to this clonotype: This could be a read error, since a much larger clone is one nucleotide away. This sequence joins TRBV7-9 and TRBJ2-1, with D perhaps TRBD1 (6 bases). This CDR3 region has 15 residues. CDR1 is SEHNR, CDR2 FQNEAQ, per germline (reference sequence). In DNA, the CDR3 is TGTGCCTGCAGCTTAAGGGGGAACTCCTACAATGAGCAGTTCTTC. It encodes CACSLRGNSYNEQFF.

This clonotype was detected ten times or more. Germline and junction disagree at one end, which may indicate a read error. This chain connects TRBV6-5 to TRBJ2-1, with TRBD2 identical over 7 bases. Germline V gene data show CDR1 as MNHEY and CDR2 as SVGAGI. The length of the CDR3 is 13 residues. The CDR3 sequence is CASSPGLGGEQSF. Here the CDR3 DNA reads TGTGCCAGCAGTCCAGGACTAGGCGGTGAGCAGTCCTTC.

Comments on this clonotype: A read error may be the cause here, since a much bigger clone is one base away. This chain connects TRBV7-9 to TRBJ1-1, with TRBD1 identical over 7 bases. The CDR3 spans 13 residues. Germline lookup yields CDR1 SEHNR and CDR2 FQNEAQ (reference sequence). The CDR3 bases are TGTACCAGCAGCAAAGGGCAGGGGGCTGAAGCTTTCTTT. Protein: CTSSKGQGAEAFF. The whole variable domain, remainder taken from reference TRBV7-9 and TRBJ1-1, is DTGVSQNPRHKITKRGQNVTFRCDPISEHNRLYWYRQTLGQGPEFLTYFQNEAQLEKSRLLSDRFSAERPKGSFSTLEIQRTEQGDSAMYLCTSSKGQGAEAFFGQGTRLTVV.

Many counts were recorded for this clonotype. The rearrangement joins TRBV6-6 to TRBJ1-4; TRBD1 might be the D (5 bases). Germline V gene lookup returns CDR1 MNHNY and CDR2 SVGAGI (reference sequence). With 4 bases removed from V and 9 bases from J, the gap between germline ends came to 18 bases. The length of the CDR3 is 15 residues. CDR3 loop: CASSSRDLNLKKLFF. CDR3 nucleotides: TGTGCCAGCAGTTCCCGGGACCTAAACCTGAAAAAACTGTTTTTT.

To note about this clonotype: A junction boundary mismatches the germline segment, possibly from a read error. The chain links TRBV10-3 to TRBJ1-6; tentative D call: TRBD1 (6 bases). The CDR3 is 15 amino acids. Germline V gene sequence: CDR1 ENHRY, CDR2 SYGVKD. CDR3 residues: CVISEGDTGNSPLHF. The CDR3 DNA is TGTGTCATCAGTGAGGGGGACACCGGCAATTCACCCCTCCACTTT.

The count of this clonotype is one. One end of the junction does not line up with germline, which may come from a read error. The V and J genes are TRBV4-2 and TRBJ2-7, with a possible D match to TRBD2 (5 bases). This CDR3 spans 15 amino acids. In germline, CDR1 is LGHNA, CDR2 YNFKEQ. DNA for the CDR3: TGTGCCAGCAGCCGACTAAACCAGAGCTCCTGCGAGCAGTACTTC. This codes for CASSRLNQSSCEQYF.

This clonotype occurred many times. The rearrangement links TRBV6-5 to TRBJ1-2, with a tentative D call TRBD1 (5 bases). The V end lost 2 bases, the J end lost 0 bases, and 19 bases lay between the germline ends. The CDR3 covers 18 residues. Germline V gene lookup returns CDR1 MNHEY and CDR2 SVGAGI. CDR3 DNA: TGTGCCAGCAGTTACCGACCGGTGGGGCTCGCAGCTAACTATGGCTACACCTTC. Translating gives CASSYRPVGLAANYGYTF.

Worth noting for this clonotype: The junction and the germline gene differ at one end; a read error may be behind it. The chain is built from TRBV11-3 and TRBJ2-7; D is possibly TRBD1 or TRBD2 (5 bases each). This CDR3 is built from 17 residues. Germline CDR1 is SGHNT and CDR2 is YENEEA. CDR3 in amino acids: CVSTYGDGPFNPYEEYF. In DNA form, the CDR3 reads TGTGTCAGCACCTATGGGGACGGACCATTCAACCCCTACGAGGAGTACTTC.